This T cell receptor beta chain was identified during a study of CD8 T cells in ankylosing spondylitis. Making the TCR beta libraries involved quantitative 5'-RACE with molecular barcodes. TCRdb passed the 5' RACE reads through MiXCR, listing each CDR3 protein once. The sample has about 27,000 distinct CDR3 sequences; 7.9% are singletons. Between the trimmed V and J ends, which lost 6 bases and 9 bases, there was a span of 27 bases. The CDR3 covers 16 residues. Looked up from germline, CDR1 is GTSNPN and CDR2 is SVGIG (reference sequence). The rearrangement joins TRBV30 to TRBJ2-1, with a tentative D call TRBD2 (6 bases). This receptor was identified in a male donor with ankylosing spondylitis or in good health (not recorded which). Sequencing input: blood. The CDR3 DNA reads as TGTGCCTGCGTTGTTGCGGGATTGGGGTTACGCGTTGAGCAGTTCTTC. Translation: CACVVAGLGLRVEQFF. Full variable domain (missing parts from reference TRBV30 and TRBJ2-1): SQTIHQWPATLVQPVGSPLSLECTVEGTSNPNLYWYRQAAGRGLQLLFYSVGIGQISSEVPQNLSASRPQDRQFILSSKKLLLSDSGFYLCACVVAGLGLRVEQFFGPGTRLTVL.